The clone carrying this T cell receptor beta chain appeared many times. The antigen is undetermined. This specimen comes from a study of T cells in Graves' hyperthyroidism and ophthalmopathy. Study-wide background: Before any treatment, at initial diagnosis, peripheral blood was collected. Study results and caveats: Blood held most thyroid clonotypes expanded above 0.001 frequency. Ophthalmopathy onset followed model prediction by a median around 6.6 months.

Trimming left V 4 bases short and J 2 bases short, with 9 bases between. The CDR3 spans 13 residues. Regions amplified from RNA transcripts were the TCR beta CDR3 regions. In the first-round RT-PCR of the TCR CDR3, the HTBI primer set was used. MiXCR, run by TCRdb on the multiplex PCR reads, gives a single entry per CDR3 protein. This table holds some 500,000 distinct CDR3 sequences, around 15% found once. Criteria for exclusion of patients were uncontrolled infection, other autoimmune disease, pregnancy or lactation. The sequenced sample was blood. The origin of this receptor is a woman aged 30 to 39 with Graves' ophthalmopathy. V is TRBV12-3 or TRBV12-4 and J is TRBJ2-7; D call uncertain. Here the CDR3 reads CASSSPFPYEQYF. Here the CDR3 DNA reads TGTGCCAGCAGTTCACCCTTCCCCTACGAGCAGTACTTC.